The 3 T cell receptor beta chains given below trace back to one sample, sequenced in a study of CD4+ T cells in melanoma. Sequenced by immunoSEQ multiplex PCR; TCRdb stores in-frame clones only, minus some. The data show 120,000 to 150,000 clones, over 90% seen once. The receptors shown here come from a human donor with melanoma.

The J gene is TRBJ2-3, the V gene TRBV7-2; no definite D call. Trimming took off 1 base at V and 0 bases at J, with 11 bases between the two ends. The CDR3 length is 16 residues. The germline V gene has CDR1 SGHTA and CDR2 FQGNSA. CDR3 residues: CASSLEAAFSTDTQYF. In nucleotides, the CDR3 is TGTGCCAGCAGCTTAGAGGCAGCCTTTAGCACAGATACGCAGTATTTT. The complete variable domain, with remaining parts taken from reference TRBV7-2 and TRBJ2-3, reads GAGVSQSPSNKVTEKGKDVELRCDPISGHTALYWYRQSLGQGLEFLIYFQGNSAPDKSGLPSDRFSAERTGGSVSTLTIQRTQQEDSAVYLCASSLEAAFSTDTQYFGPGTRLTVL.

About this clone itself: The sample carries other DNA sequences with the same CDR3. The V call is TRBV6-1, the J call TRBJ2-6, with unresolved D. The CDR3 runs 15 residues. Per the germline V gene, CDR1 is MNHNS and CDR2 is SASEGT. Trimming stripped 2 bases from V and 1 base from J, with 6 bases between. The CDR3 reads CASSERFSGANVLTF. CDR3 DNA: TGTGCCAGCAGTGAACGTTTTTCTGGGGCCAACGTCCTGACTTTC.

This chain connects TRBV5-1 to TRBJ1-2, with unresolved D. V lost 0 bases and J 6 bases, leaving 3 bases between the germline ends. CDR1 and CDR2 from the germline V gene are SGHRS and YFSETQ. This CDR3 has 11 amino acids. The CDR3, as DNA: TGCGCCAGCAGCTTGGGCCATGGCTACACCTTC. Translation: CASSLGHGYTF.